This TCR beta chain was retrieved from a study of response to subunit inactivated influenza vaccine. The CDR3 is made up of 15 amino acids. Trimming pared 5 bases from V and 4 bases from J, leaving 18 bases between. Germline V gives CDR1 LNHDA, CDR2 SQIVND (reference sequence). Details on this clonotype: Its antigen is still unknown.

Study-level results: Only a handful of new T cells, the authors suggested, are recruited with each seasonal influenza vaccination.

Via MiXCR, TCRdb re-called the RT-PCR reads, giving one row per CDR3 protein. The sample yields 540,000 or so distinct CDR3 sequences, approximately 12% seen once. The receptor's source is a man over 45 who received an inactivated influenza vaccine. This rearrangement joins TRBV19 to TRBJ2-7; TRBD1 might be the D (7 bases). The source material was PBMCs from blood, sampled more than 35 days after vaccination. Here the CDR3 DNA reads TGTGCCAGTAGTTTCTCCCACAGGGGAGGATACGAGCAGTACTTC. Translating gives CASSFSHRGGYEQYF. Supplemented by reference TRBV19 and TRBJ2-7, the full variable domain reads DGGITQSPKYLFRKEGQNVTLSCEQNLNHDAMYWYRQDPGQGLRLIYYSQIVNDFQKGDIAEGYSVSREKKESFPLTVTSAQKNPTAFYLCASSFSHRGGYEQYFGPGTRLTVT.